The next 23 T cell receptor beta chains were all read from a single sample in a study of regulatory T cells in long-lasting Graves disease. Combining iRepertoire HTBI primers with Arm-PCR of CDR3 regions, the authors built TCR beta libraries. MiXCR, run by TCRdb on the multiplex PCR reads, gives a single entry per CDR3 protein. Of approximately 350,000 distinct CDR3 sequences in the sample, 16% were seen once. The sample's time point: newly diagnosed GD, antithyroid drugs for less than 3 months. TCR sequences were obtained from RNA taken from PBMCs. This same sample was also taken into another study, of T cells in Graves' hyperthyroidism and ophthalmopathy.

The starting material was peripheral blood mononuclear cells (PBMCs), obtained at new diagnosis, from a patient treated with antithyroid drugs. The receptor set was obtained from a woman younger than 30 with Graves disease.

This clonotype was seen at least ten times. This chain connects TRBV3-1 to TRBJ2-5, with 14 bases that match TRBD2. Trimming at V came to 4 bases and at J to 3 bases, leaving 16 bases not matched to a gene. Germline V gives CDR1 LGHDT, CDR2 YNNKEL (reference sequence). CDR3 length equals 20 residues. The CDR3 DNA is TGTGCCAGCAGCCCACAGGGACTAGCGGGGGCCAGGGGTACTAAAGAGACCCAGTACTTC. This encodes CASSPQGLAGARGTKETQYF.

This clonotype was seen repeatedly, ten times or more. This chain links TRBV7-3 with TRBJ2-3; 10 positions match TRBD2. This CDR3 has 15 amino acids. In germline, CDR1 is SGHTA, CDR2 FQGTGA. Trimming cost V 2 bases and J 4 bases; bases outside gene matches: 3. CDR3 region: CASSLLAGAADTQYF. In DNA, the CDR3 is TGTGCCAGCAGCTTACTAGCGGGAGCGGCAGATACGCAGTATTTT.

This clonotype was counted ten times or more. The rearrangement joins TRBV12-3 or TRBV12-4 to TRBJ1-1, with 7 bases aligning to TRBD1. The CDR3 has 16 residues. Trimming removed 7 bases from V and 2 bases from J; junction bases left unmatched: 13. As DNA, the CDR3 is TGTGCCAGCATTCACATCAGGGGGACAGTCAACACTGAAGCTTTCTTT. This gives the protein CASIHIRGTVNTEAFF.

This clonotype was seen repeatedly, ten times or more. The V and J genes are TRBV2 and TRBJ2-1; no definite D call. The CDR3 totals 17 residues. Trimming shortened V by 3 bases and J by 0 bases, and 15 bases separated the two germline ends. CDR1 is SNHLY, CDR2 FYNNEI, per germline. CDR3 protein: CASSEGSPPRSYNEQFF. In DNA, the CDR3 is TGTGCCAGCAGTGAGGGGTCGCCGCCTCGCTCCTACAATGAGCAGTTCTTC. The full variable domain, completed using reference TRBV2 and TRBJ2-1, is EPEVTQTPSHQVTQMGQEVILRCVPISNHLYFYWYRQILGQKVEFLVSFYNNEISEKSEIFDDQFSVERPDGSNFTLKIRSTKLEDSAMYFCASSEGSPPRSYNEQFFGPGTRLTVL.

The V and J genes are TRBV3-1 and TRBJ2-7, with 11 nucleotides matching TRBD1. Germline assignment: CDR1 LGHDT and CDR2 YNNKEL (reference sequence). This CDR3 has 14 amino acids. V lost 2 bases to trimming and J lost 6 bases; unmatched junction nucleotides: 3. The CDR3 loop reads CASSQPGTGGEQYF. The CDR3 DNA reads TGTGCCAGCAGCCAACCCGGGACAGGGGGCGAGCAGTACTTC.

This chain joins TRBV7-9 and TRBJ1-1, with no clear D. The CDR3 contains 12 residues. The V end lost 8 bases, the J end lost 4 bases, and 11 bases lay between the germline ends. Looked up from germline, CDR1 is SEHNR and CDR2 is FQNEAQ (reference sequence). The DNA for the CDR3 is TGTGCCAGCGGGCGGGCCGTCACTGAAGCTTTCTTT. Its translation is CASGRAVTEAFF.

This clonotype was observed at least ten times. The CDR3 region has the DNA TGTGCCAGCCTGGGAAGGGAGAATGGTAATGAAAAACTGTTTTTT. Translating gives CASLGRENGNEKLFF. The V call is TRBV7-2, the J call TRBJ1-4; D gene ambiguous. V was cut by 8 bases and J by 4 bases, with 17 bases left in between. There are 15 residues in the CDR3. Germline V gene sequence: CDR1 SGHTA, CDR2 FQGNSA.

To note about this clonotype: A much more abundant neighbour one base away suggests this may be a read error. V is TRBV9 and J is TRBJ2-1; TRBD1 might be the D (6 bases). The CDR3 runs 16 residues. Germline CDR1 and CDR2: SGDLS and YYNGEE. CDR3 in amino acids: CASTPTGLGGFNDQFF. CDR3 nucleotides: TGTGCCAGCACTCCCACAGGGCTAGGAGGTTTCAATGATCAGTTCTTC.

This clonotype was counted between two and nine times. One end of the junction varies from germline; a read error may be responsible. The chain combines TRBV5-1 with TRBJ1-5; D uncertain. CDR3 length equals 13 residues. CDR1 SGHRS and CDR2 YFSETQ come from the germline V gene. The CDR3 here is CASRLALDQPQHF. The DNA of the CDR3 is TGCGCCAGCAGGTTGGCTCTTGATCAGCCCCAGCATTTT.

CDR3 sequence (DNA): TGCAGTCCCCTGGCCACAGACACCGGGGAGCTGTTTTTT. Translating gives CSPLATDTGELFF. V and J are TRBV20-1 and TRBJ2-2; D uncertain. This CDR3 region has 13 residues. V was clipped by 8 bases and J by 3 bases, with 13 bases between them. Germline lookup yields CDR1 DFQATT and CDR2 SNEGSKA (reference sequence).

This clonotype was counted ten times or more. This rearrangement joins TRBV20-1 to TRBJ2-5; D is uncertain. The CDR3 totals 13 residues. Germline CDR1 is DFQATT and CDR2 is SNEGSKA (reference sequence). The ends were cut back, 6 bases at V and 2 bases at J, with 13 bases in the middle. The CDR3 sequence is CSARDGLQETQYF. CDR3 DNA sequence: TGCAGTGCGCGAGACGGGCTGCAAGAGACCCAGTACTTC.

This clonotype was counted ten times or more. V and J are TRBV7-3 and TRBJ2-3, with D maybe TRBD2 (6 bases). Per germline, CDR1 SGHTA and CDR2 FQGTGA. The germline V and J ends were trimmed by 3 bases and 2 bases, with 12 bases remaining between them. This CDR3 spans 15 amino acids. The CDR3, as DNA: TGTGCCAGCAGCTTTATGGGACTCTTCACAGATACGCAGTATTTT. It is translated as CASSFMGLFTDTQYF. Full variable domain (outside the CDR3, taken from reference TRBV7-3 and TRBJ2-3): GAGVSQTPSNKVTEKGKYVELRCDPISGHTALYWYRQSLGQGPEFLIYFQGTGAADDSGLPNDRFFAVRPEGSVSTLKIQRTERGDSAVYLCASSFMGLFTDTQYFGPGTRLTVL.

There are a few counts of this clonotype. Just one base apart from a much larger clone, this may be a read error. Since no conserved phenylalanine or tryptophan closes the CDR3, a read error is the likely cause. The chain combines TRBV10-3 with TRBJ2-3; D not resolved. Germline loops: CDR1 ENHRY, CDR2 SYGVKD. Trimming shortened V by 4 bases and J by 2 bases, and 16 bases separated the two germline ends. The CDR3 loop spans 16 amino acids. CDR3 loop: CAISVKTGPLTDTQYL. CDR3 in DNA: TGTGCCATCAGTGTCAAGACCGGACCTCTCACAGATACGCAGTATCTT.

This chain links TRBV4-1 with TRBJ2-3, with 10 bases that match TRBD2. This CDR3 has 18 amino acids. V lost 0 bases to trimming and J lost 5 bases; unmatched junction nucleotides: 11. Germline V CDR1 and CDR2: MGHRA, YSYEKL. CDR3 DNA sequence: TGCGCCAGCAGCCAAGATCGCCAGCGGGGGGGCCGGGTAGATACGCAGTATTTT. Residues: CASSQDRQRGGRVDTQYF.

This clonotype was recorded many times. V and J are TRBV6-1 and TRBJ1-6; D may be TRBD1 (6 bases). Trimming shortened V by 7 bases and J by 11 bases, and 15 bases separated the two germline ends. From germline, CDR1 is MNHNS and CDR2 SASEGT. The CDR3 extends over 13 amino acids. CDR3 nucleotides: TGTGCCAGCACTGAGGCAAGGGGGGCACCCCTCCACTTT. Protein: CASTEARGAPLHF.

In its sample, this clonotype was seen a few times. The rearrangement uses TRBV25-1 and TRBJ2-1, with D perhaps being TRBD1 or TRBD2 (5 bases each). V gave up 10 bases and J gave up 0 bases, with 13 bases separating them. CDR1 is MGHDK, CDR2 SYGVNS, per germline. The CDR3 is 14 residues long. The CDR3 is CATRTRGSYNEQFF. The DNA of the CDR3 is TGTGCCACCCGGACACGGGGCTCCTACAATGAGCAGTTCTTC. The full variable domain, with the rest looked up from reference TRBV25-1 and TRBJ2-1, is EADIYQTPRYLVIGTGKKITLECSQTMGHDKMYWYQQDPGMELHLIHYSYGVNSTEKGDLSSESTVSRIRTEHFPLTLESARPSHTSQYLCATRTRGSYNEQFFGPGTRLTVL.

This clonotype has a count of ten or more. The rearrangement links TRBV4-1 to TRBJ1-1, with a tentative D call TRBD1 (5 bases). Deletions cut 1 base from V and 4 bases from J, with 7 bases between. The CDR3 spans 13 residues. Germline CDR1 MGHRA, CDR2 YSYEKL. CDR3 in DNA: TGCGCCAGCAGCCAAGGGGGGACCACTGAAGCTTTCTTT. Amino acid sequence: CASSQGGTTEAFF.

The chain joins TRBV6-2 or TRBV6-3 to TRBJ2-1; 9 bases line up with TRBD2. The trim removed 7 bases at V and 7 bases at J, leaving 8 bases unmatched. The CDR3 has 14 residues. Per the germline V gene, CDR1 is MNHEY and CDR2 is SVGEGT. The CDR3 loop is CASIPLAGPNEQFF. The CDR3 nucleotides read TGTGCCAGCATACCCCTAGCGGGGCCAAATGAGCAGTTCTTC.

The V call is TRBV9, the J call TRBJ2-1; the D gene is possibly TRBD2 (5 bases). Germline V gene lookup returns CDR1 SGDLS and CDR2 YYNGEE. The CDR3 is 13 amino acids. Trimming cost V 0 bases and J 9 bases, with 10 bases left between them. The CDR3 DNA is TGTGCCAGCAGCGTAGTGAGCGGTGGTGAGCAGTTCTTC. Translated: CASSVVSGGEQFF.

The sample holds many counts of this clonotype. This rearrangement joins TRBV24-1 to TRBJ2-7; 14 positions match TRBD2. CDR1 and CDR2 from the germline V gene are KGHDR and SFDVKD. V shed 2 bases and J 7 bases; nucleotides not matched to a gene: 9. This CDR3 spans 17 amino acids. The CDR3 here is CATSDSSGLAGGKEQYF. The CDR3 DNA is TGTGCCACCAGTGATTCCTCCGGACTAGCGGGGGGTAAAGAGCAGTACTTC.

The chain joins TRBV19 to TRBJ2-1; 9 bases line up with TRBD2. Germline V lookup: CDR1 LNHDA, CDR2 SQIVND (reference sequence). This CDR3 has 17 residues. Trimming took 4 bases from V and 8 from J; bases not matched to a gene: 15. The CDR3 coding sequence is TGTGCCAGTAGTACCGCGCGATTTAGCGGGAGCTTCGATGAGCAGTTCTTC. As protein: CASSTARFSGSFDEQFF. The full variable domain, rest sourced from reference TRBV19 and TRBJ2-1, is DGGITQSPKYLFRKEGQNVTLSCEQNLNHDAMYWYRQDPGQGLRLIYYSQIVNDFQKGDIAEGYSVSREKKESFPLTVTSAQKNPTAFYLCASSTARFSGSFDEQFFGPGTRLTVL.

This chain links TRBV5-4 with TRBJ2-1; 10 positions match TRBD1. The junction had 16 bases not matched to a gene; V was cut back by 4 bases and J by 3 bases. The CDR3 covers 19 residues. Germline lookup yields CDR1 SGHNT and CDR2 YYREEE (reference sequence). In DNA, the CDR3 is TGTGCCAGCAGCCCAGCGAGGGACAGGGGTTCCAGAAGCTACAATGAGCAGTTCTTC. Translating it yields CASSPARDRGSRSYNEQFF.

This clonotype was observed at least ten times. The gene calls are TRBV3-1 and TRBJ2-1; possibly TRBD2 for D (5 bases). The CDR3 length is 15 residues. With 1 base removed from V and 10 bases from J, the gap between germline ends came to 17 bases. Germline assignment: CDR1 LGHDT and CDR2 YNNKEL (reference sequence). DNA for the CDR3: TGTGCCAGCAGCCAAGTGGCGAAGCGGAATATAGAGCAGTTCTTC. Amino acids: CASSQVAKRNIEQFF.